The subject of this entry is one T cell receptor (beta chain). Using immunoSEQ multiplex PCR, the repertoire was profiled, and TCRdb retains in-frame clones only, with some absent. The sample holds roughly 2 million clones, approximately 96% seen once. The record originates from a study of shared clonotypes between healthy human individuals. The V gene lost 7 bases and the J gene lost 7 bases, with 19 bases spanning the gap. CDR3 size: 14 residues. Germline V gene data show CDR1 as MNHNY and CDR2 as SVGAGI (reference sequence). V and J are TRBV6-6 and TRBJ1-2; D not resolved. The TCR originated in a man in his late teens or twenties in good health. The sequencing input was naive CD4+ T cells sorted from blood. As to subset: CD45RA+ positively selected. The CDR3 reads CASTEGSKAVGYTF. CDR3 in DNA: TGTGCCAGCACGGAGGGATCGAAGGCAGTTGGCTACACCTTC.